The 18 T cell receptor beta chains below all came from one sample that was sequenced in a study of Graves' ophthalmopathy and Graves' hyperthyroidism. Using RNA transcripts, the TCR beta CDR3 regions were amplified. RT-PCR was first run with HTBI primers, then multiplex PCR in a second round. In TCRdb, the multiplex PCR reads were re-called with MiXCR into one record per CDR3 protein. The sample holds 560,000 or so distinct CDR3 sequences, 39% seen once. Sequencing used peripheral blood or thyroid tissue (not recorded which). The receptors originated from an adult man with Graves' hyperthyroidism.

The J gene is TRBJ2-7, the V gene TRBV2; tentative D call: TRBD1 (6 bases). V lost 6 bases to trimming and J lost 7 bases, with 16 bases between them. In germline, CDR1 is SNHLY, CDR2 FYNNEI. This CDR3 is 13 amino acids long. The CDR3 loop is CASRQQGFNEQYF. In DNA form, the CDR3 reads TGTGCCAGCAGACAACAGGGATTCAATGAGCAGTACTTC.

The chain uses TRBV7-9 and TRBJ2-3; 12 nucleotides agree with TRBD2. Germline V CDR1 and CDR2: SEHNR, FQNEAQ (reference sequence). The CDR3 has 16 amino acids. Unmatched junction bases numbered 5, after V lost 4 bases and J lost 3 bases. As DNA, the CDR3 is TGTGCCAGCAGCTCTCGACTAGCGGGAGTGACAGATACGCAGTATTTT. This codes for CASSSRLAGVTDTQYF.

This clonotype appeared many times. CDR3 DNA: TGCGCCAGCAGCCATCCAGGGTACTATGGCTACACCTTC. It yields the protein CASSHPGYYGYTF. The V gene is TRBV4-1, the J gene TRBJ1-2, with D tentatively TRBD1 (5 bases). The CDR3 covers 13 residues. Trimming left V 3 bases short and J 3 bases short, with 8 bases between. CDR1 and CDR2 from the germline V gene are MGHRA and YSYEKL.

At least ten counts were recorded for this clonotype. The chain combines TRBV15 with TRBJ2-3; maybe TRBD1 (6 bases). The CDR3 totals 16 residues. Trimming removed 0 bases from V and 2 bases from J, with 12 bases in between. CDR1 and CDR2 (germline): LNHNV, YYDKDF (reference sequence). The CDR3 DNA reads TGTGCCACCAGCAGAGAGGCCGGGACACCCACAGATACGCAGTATTTT. The encoded protein is CATSREAGTPTDTQYF.

This clonotype was recorded many times. The chain is built from TRBV2 and TRBJ2-7; tentatively, D is TRBD2 (5 bases). V was pared by 1 base and J by 0 bases, with 7 bases between. Germline lookup yields CDR1 SNHLY and CDR2 FYNNEI. The CDR3 spans 14 residues. CDR3: CASSEGTFSYEQYF. The CDR3 region has the DNA TGTGCCAGCAGTGAAGGGACTTTCTCCTACGAGCAGTACTTC.

The chain combines TRBV12-3 or TRBV12-4 with TRBJ2-5; 7 nucleotides line up with TRBD1. The end of the DNA fits TRBJ2-1 better, so the J call may be wrong. The CDR3 is made up of 14 amino acids. The CDR3 DNA reads as TGTGCCAGCGGGGAGAGGGGGCTGGACAATGAGCAGTTCTTC. Translating it yields CASGERGLDNEQFF.

With regard to this clonotype: At one of its ends the junction is not consistent with the germline gene, which may arise from a read error. J is TRBJ1-1 and V is TRBV7-2; D possibly corresponds to TRBD1 (5 bases). The CDR3 loop spans 13 amino acids. Germline CDR1 and CDR2: SGHTA and FQGNSA. The CDR3 reads CASSLVGRGEASF. CDR3 coding DNA: TGTGCCAGCAGCTTAGTGGGGAGGGGTGAAGCTTCCTTT.

Concerning this clonotype: A single base separates this from a much larger clone, so it may be a read error. The chain has TRBV10-3 and TRBJ1-5; D perhaps matches TRBD1 (5 bases). In germline, CDR1 is ENHRY, CDR2 SYGVKD. The CDR3 is 12 residues long. Trimming removed 11 bases from V and 4 bases from J, with 12 bases in between. CDR3 DNA sequence: TGTGCCGTCCAGGGTTATAATCAGCCCCAGCATTTT. It codes for CAVQGYNQPQHF.

This clonotype was seen at least ten times. Here the CDR3 reads CASSLVLNEKLFF. CDR3 coding DNA: TGTGCCAGCAGCTTAGTGTTGAATGAAAAACTGTTTTTT. The genes are TRBV7-8 and TRBJ1-4; D is ambiguous. Trimming cost V 1 base and J 5 bases, with 5 bases left between them. This CDR3 contains 13 residues. The germline V gene encodes CDR1 SGHVS and CDR2 FQNEAQ.

CDR3 sequence reads: CASSESGDSPNEKLFF. CDR3 in DNA: TGTGCCAGCAGTGAATCGGGGGACAGCCCAAATGAAAAACTGTTTTTT. V and J are TRBV6-5 and TRBJ1-4; 7 positions match TRBD1. V shed 5 bases, J shed 5 bases, and the junction held 11 bases outside the gene matches. Germline loops: CDR1 MNHEY, CDR2 SVGAGI. The CDR3 spans 16 residues.

At least ten counts were recorded for this clonotype. The chain joins TRBV7-6 to TRBJ2-5, with TRBD2 matching 8 bases. Trimming cost V 3 bases and J 7 bases; bases outside gene matches: 4. The germline CDR1 and CDR2 sequences are SGHVS and FNYEAQ. The CDR3 totals 13 residues. CDR3 nucleotide sequence: TGTGCCAGCAGCTTCACCGGACTAGCGACCCAGTACTTC. It translates to CASSFTGLATQYF. Filled out from reference TRBV7-6 and TRBJ2-5, the complete variable domain reads GAGVSQSPRYKVTKRGQDVALRCDPISGHVSLYWYRQALGQGPEFLTYFNYEAQQDKSGLPNDRFSAERPEGSISTLTIQRTEQRDSAMYRCASSFTGLATQYFGPGTRLLVL.

This clonotype occurred a few times. V gene TRBV20-1 combines with J gene TRBJ1-5, with 12 bases matching TRBD1. The end of the DNA is better explained by TRBJ2-3, so the J call may be wrong. This CDR3 is 14 amino acids long. The germline V gene encodes CDR1 DFQATT and CDR2 SNEGSKA (reference sequence). The CDR3 reads CSAGGQGATDTQYF. Written as DNA, the CDR3 is TGCAGTGCTGGGGGACAGGGGGCAACAGATACGCAGTATTTT.

The rearrangement links TRBV10-3 to TRBJ1-2; a possible D gene is TRBD1 (5 bases). The V and J ends lost 3 bases and 0 bases respectively, with 5 bases between them. Germline loops: CDR1 ENHRY, CDR2 SYGVKD. The CDR3 runs 13 residues. This chain's CDR3 is CAISDRANYGYTF. The CDR3 DNA sequence: TGTGCCATCAGTGACAGGGCTAACTATGGCTACACCTTC.

This chain joins TRBV2 and TRBJ1-1, with 9 nucleotides matching TRBD1. J was trimmed by 1 base and V by 5 bases; bases with no gene match: 5. There are 15 residues in the CDR3. CDR1 and CDR2 from the germline V gene are SNHLY and FYNNEI. CDR3 DNA: TGTGCCAGCAGTAACATGGGACAGGGGAACACTGAAGCTTTCTTT. Its protein is CASSNMGQGNTEAFF.

This clonotype was observed a single time. A much larger clone lies a single base off, so this may be a read error. This rearrangement joins TRBV25-1 to TRBJ1-6, with 9 positions matching TRBD1. Germline V gene lookup returns CDR1 MGHDK and CDR2 SYGVNS. Losses at the gene ends were 6 bases for V and 9 bases for J; bases not matched to a gene: 9. This CDR3 is built from 15 residues. Here the CDR3 DNA reads TGTGCCAGCAGCTTTGGGGGGACAGGGAGTTCACCCCTCCACTTT. It is translated as CASSFGGTGSSPLHF.

The V and J genes are TRBV5-3 and TRBJ2-7; 7 bases fit TRBD1. TRBV5-3 counts as an open reading frame of uncertain function. J lost 7 bases, V lost 10 bases, and 17 bases had no gene match. The CDR3 has 14 amino acids. The CDR3 spells CAWRRGTAPTEQYF. The DNA for the CDR3 is TGTGCCTGGAGGAGAGGGACAGCCCCCACGGAGCAGTACTTC.

This clonotype has more than one count but fewer than ten. The chain employs TRBV19 and TRBJ1-5; TRBD1 matches 8 bases. The CDR3 is 16 amino acids. After removal of 4 bases from V and 6 bases from J, the junction contained 11 bases not matched to a gene. Per the germline V gene, CDR1 is LNHDA and CDR2 is SQIVND (reference sequence). As DNA, the CDR3 is TGTGCCAGTAGTACCAACCCCGGGACAGGTTTTCAGCCCCAGCATTTT. Protein: CASSTNPGTGFQPQHF.

V gene TRBV7-9 combines with J gene TRBJ2-7, with 10 bases identical to TRBD2. The trim removed 5 bases at V and 9 bases at J, leaving 7 bases unmatched. Germline loops: CDR1 SEHNR, CDR2 FQNEAQ (reference sequence). The CDR3 is 13 residues long. The CDR3 spells CASSLRRTSGQYF. CDR3 nucleotides: TGTGCCAGCAGCCTGCGCCGGACTAGCGGGCAGTACTTC.